This entry features one TCR beta chain sequence. Its antigen is unidentified. V shed 5 bases and J shed 5 bases, with 10 bases lying between them. Germline CDR1 and CDR2: LNHDA and SQIVND (reference sequence). The CDR3 loop spans 13 amino acids. The record originates from a study of cytomegalovirus exposure and HLA in healthy donors. Use of 60 Vbeta and 13 Jbeta primers characterized the PCR. Produced via immunoSEQ multiplex PCR; TCRdb's table is partial and in-frame only. The repertoire holds fewer than 200,000 clones, around 63% seen once, with 3.5% to 5.5% in the top ten. Study-level results: Across donors, sequencing depth was assumed by presence/absence analyses to be roughly uniform. High sensitivity and specificity were reportedly achieved when the classifier diagnosed cytomegalovirus status.

The clonotype originates from a woman younger than 35 in good health and CMV-seropositive. Sequencing input: PBMCs. The chain recombines TRBV19 with TRBJ1-5; D is perhaps TRBD1 (5 bases). As DNA, the CDR3 is TGTGCCAGTAGTCCTCAGGGCGATCAGCCCCAGCATTTT. The encoded protein is CASSPQGDQPQHF.